This is a list of T cell receptor beta chains from one sample in a study of T cells in localized non-small cell lung cancer. Produced via immunoSEQ multiplex PCR; TCRdb's table is partial and in-frame only. In the table there are tens of thousands of clones, around 90% of which are singletons. This material consisted of peripheral blood, taken before any cancer treatment. The receptors were sampled from a woman aged 35-75 years with stage I squamous cell lung carcinoma. The CDR3 runs from the conserved cysteine through the conserved F or W. Fields, in order: J gene, V gene, D gene, clone size, CDR3 protein, CDR3 DNA. The D gene is left open where the match is weak. Clone size, where shown, is once, few, many, or a class for clones that have expanded.

TRBJ1-1	TRBV7-9	.	.	CASSFKSRDNTEAFF	TGTGCCAGCAGCTTTAAATCCAGGGATAACACTGAAGCTTTCTTT
TRBJ2-7	TRBV6-5	TRBD1	.	CASRETGGSYEQYF	TGTGCCAGCAGGGAGACAGGGGGGTCCTACGAGCAGTACTTC
TRBJ2-2	TRBV19	TRBD1	.	CASKSLDRDAGELFF	TGTGCCAGTAAATCACTGGACAGGGACGCCGGGGAGCTGTTTTTT
TRBJ2-3	TRBV6-5	TRBD1	once	CASSYRDRETDTQYF	TGTGCCAGCAGTTACCGGGACAGGGAGACAGATACGCAGTATTTT
TRBJ1-5	TRBV5-8	.	.	CASSLGPRGYSNQPQHF	TGTGCCAGCAGCTTAGGGCCCAGGGGATATAGCAATCAGCCCCAGCATTTT
TRBJ1-2	TRBV7-3	TRBD1	.	CASSLTLQGVSANYGYTF	TGTGCCAGCAGCTTAACCCTACAGGGGGTATCAGCTAACTATGGCTACACCTTC
TRBJ1-4	TRBV7-9	.	.	CASSLLDEKLFF	TGTGCCAGCAGCTTATTGGATGAAAAACTGTTTTTT
TRBJ2-3	TRBV7-2	.	.	CASSLAGGNTDTQYF	TGTGCCAGCAGCTTAGCAGGGGGAAACACAGATACGCAGTATTTT
TRBJ1-2	TRBV7-9	.	.	CASSASGVRGYTF	TGTGCCAGCAGCGCATCAGGGGTTCGGGGCTACACCTTC
TRBJ2-1	TRBV7-9	TRBD2	.	CASSSPRGGSYNEQFF	TGTGCCAGCAGCTCACCTCGGGGGGGCTCCTACAATGAGCAGTTCTTC
TRBJ1-4	TRBV30	.	.	CAGQENEKLFF	TGTGCCGGCCAGGAAAATGAAAAACTGTTTTTT
TRBJ1-2	TRBV10-3	TRBD1	.	CAISDTQGKYYGYTF	TGTGCCATCAGTGACACACAGGGGAAGTACTATGGCTACACCTTC
TRBJ1-1	TRBV2	.	.	CASRSRAVTNTEAFF	TGTGCCAGCAGAAGCAGGGCTGTGACGAACACTGAAGCTTTCTTT
TRBJ2-7	TRBV18	TRBD2	.	CASSPPTSGGAGRDTYEQYF	TGTGCCAGCTCACCACCTACTAGCGGGGGGGCTGGCCGGGACACATACGAGCAGTACTTC
TRBJ1-2	TRBV27	TRBD1	.	CASSPQDRVEGYTF	TGTGCCAGCAGTCCCCAGGACAGGGTGGAGGGCTACACCTTC
TRBJ2-7	TRBV18	.	.	CASSQGYHEQYF	TGTGCCAGCTCACAGGGGTACCACGAGCAGTACTTC
TRBJ1-2	TRBV30	.	.	CAWSKSGGGRSYGYTF	TGTGCCTGGAGCAAAAGCGGCGGGGGAAGAAGCTATGGCTACACCTTC
TRBJ1-4	TRBV4-2	.	.	CASSQDGSITNEKLFF	TGTGCCAGCAGCCAAGATGGGTCGATCACTAATGAAAAACTGTTTTTT
TRBJ2-2	TRBV10-3	.	.	CAISLGRLTGELFF	TGTGCCATCAGTCTGGGACGGTTAACCGGGGAGCTGTTTTTT
TRBJ1-6	TRBV12-5	TRBD1	.	CASALGQAVNSPLHF	TGTGCTAGTGCGCTCGGACAGGCGGTGAATTCACCCCTCCACTTT
TRBJ1-5	TRBV6-5	TRBD1	.	CASSWTGTGGQPQHF	TGTGCCAGCAGTTGGACCGGGACAGGGGGTCAGCCCCAGCATTTT
TRBJ2-5	TRBV6-5	.	.	CASSGTSWETQYF	TGTGCCAGCAGCGGAACTAGTTGGGAGACCCAGTACTTC
TRBJ1-5	TRBV2	TRBD1	.	CASSPGTEYRPQHF	TGTGCCAGCAGTCCCGGGACAGAGTATCGGCCCCAGCATTTT
TRBJ2-7	TRBV6-5	TRBD1	.	CASTAGTGGEAQYF	TGTGCCAGCACCGCGGGGACAGGGGGTGAAGCGCAGTACTTC
TRBJ1-2	TRBV5-8	TRBD1	.	CASGRRDRGAGYTF	TGTGCCAGCGGGCGACGGGACAGGGGGGCGGGCTACACCTTC
TRBJ2-1	TRBV6-1	TRBD2	.	CASMLSGGIDEQFF	TGTGCCAGCATGCTTAGCGGGGGGATCGATGAGCAGTTCTTC
TRBJ2-1	TRBV29-1	TRBD2	.	CSVEPSRGGANEQFF	TGCAGCGTTGAACCCTCTCGCGGGGGGGCAAATGAGCAGTTCTTC
TRBJ1-5	TRBV5-8	.	.	CASSRLNQPQHF	TGTGCCAGCAGCCGGCTCAATCAGCCCCAGCATTTT
TRBJ1-4	TRBV5-1	TRBD1	.	CASSATRQGVEKLFF	TGCGCCAGCAGCGCGACTCGACAGGGCGTTGAAAAACTGTTTTTT
TRBJ2-5	TRBV18	.	.	CASSPARGETQYF	TGTGCCAGCTCACCAGCAAGGGGGGAGACCCAGTACTTC
TRBJ1-6	TRBV5-4	.	.	CASSLAWGGDSPLHF	TGTGCCAGCAGCTTGGCTTGGGGAGGTGATTCACCCCTCCACTTT
TRBJ1-2	TRBV5-6	TRBD1	.	CASSWFGQGGGYTF	TGTGCCAGCAGCTGGTTCGGACAGGGCGGAGGCTACACCTTC
TRBJ2-5	TRBV9	.	few	CASSTHDGETQYF	TGTGCCAGCAGCACCCACGACGGAGAGACCCAGTACTTC